This is a list of T cell receptor beta chains from one sample in a study of CD8 T cells in ankylosing spondylitis. TCRdb independently ran MiXCR on the 5' RACE reads; one entry per CDR3 protein. The data show 470,000 or so distinct CDR3 sequences, 25% to 30% seen once. Source material: blood, either unsorted or a sorted T cell fraction (not recorded which). These receptors all come from a male donor with ankylosing spondylitis. The CDR3 runs from the conserved cysteine through the conserved F or W. The D gene is left open where the match is weak. Clone size is shown for a subset of rows, as once, few, many or a class of expanded clone.

CDR3 protein: CSARDLQGAFQPQHF
CDR3 DNA: TGCAGTGCTAGAGACTTGCAGGGGGCGTTTCAGCCCCAGCATTTT
V gene: TRBV20-1
clone size: -
J gene: TRBJ1-5
D gene: TRBD1

CDR3 protein: CASSLSRTSGQETQYF
CDR3 DNA: TGTGCCAGCAGTTTATCGCGGACTAGCGGCCAAGAGACCCAGTACTTC
V gene: TRBV27
clone size: -
J gene: TRBJ2-5
D gene: TRBD2

CDR3 protein: CASSQDLAVAGVSTDTQYF
CDR3 DNA: TGTGCCAGCAGCCAAGATTTGGCGGTAGCGGGAGTTAGCACAGATACGCAGTATTTT
V gene: TRBV4-2
clone size: -
J gene: TRBJ2-3
D gene: TRBD2

CDR3 protein: CSGLAGYYNEQFF
CDR3 DNA: TGCAGTGGGCTAGCGGGATACTACAATGAGCAGTTCTTC
V gene: TRBV20-1
clone size: few
J gene: TRBJ2-1
D gene: TRBD2

CDR3 protein: CASSNSGREGTQYF
CDR3 DNA: TGTGCCAGCAGCAATAGCGGGAGAGAAGGGACGCAGTATTTT
V gene: TRBV27
clone size: once
J gene: TRBJ2-3
D gene: TRBD2

CDR3 protein: CASSDPNQPQHF
CDR3 DNA: TGTGCCAGCAGCGATCCCAATCAGCCCCAGCATTTT
V gene: TRBV7-2
clone size: -
J gene: TRBJ1-5
D gene: -

CDR3 protein: CASSLEGRQNIQYF
CDR3 DNA: TGTGCCAGCAGCTTAGAGGGACGCCAAAACATTCAGTACTTC
V gene: TRBV7-2
clone size: -
J gene: TRBJ2-4
D gene: -

CDR3 protein: CSAPRPGGMNEQFF
CDR3 DNA: TGCAGTGCTCCCCGCCCGGGAGGAATGAATGAGCAGTTCTTC
V gene: TRBV20-1
clone size: -
J gene: TRBJ2-1
D gene: TRBD2

CDR3 protein: CASSPEGGAGNEKLFF
CDR3 DNA: TGCGCCAGCAGCCCCGAAGGGGGGGCTGGTAATGAAAAACTGTTTTTT
V gene: TRBV5-1
clone size: -
J gene: TRBJ1-4
D gene: -

CDR3 protein: CASSLEPGPRTQYF
CDR3 DNA: TGCGCCAGCAGCTTGGAACCAGGTCCGCGGACCCAGTACTTC
V gene: TRBV5-1
clone size: -
J gene: TRBJ2-5
D gene: -

CDR3 protein: CASREPSSGNTIYF
CDR3 DNA: TGTGCCAGCAGAGAACCAAGCTCTGGAAACACCATATATTTT
V gene: TRBV6-1
clone size: -
J gene: TRBJ1-3
D gene: -

CDR3 protein: CASRGLRGPNTEAFF
CDR3 DNA: TGTGCCAGCAGGGGTCTCAGGGGCCCCAACACTGAAGCTTTCTTT
V gene: TRBV7-9
clone size: few
J gene: TRBJ1-1
D gene: -

CDR3 protein: CSAKGGTGLYNEQFF
CDR3 DNA: TGCAGTGCTAAAGGAGGGACAGGGTTGTACAATGAGCAGTTCTTC
V gene: TRBV20-1
clone size: -
J gene: TRBJ2-1
D gene: TRBD1

CDR3 protein: CASSERGDEQFF
CDR3 DNA: TGTGCCAGCAGTGAAAGGGGGGATGAGCAGTTCTTC
V gene: TRBV6-1
clone size: -
J gene: TRBJ2-1
D gene: -

CDR3 protein: CSVHRDSYYNEQFF
CDR3 DNA: TGCAGCGTTCACCGGGACAGTTACTACAATGAGCAGTTCTTC
V gene: TRBV29-1
clone size: -
J gene: TRBJ2-1
D gene: TRBD1

CDR3 protein: CASSRVRDRVWGTEAFF
CDR3 DNA: TGTGCCAGCAGCCGTGTCCGGGACAGGGTCTGGGGCACTGAAGCTTTCTTT
V gene: TRBV7-8
clone size: many
J gene: TRBJ1-1
D gene: TRBD1

CDR3 protein: CSARIISGTHEQFF
CDR3 DNA: TGCAGTGCTAGGATAATTAGCGGGACCCATGAGCAGTTCTTC
V gene: TRBV20-1
clone size: few
J gene: TRBJ2-1
D gene: TRBD2

CDR3 protein: CSGGVGGNYGYTF
CDR3 DNA: TGCAGCGGGGGGGTGGGAGGCAACTATGGCTACACCTTC
V gene: TRBV20-1
clone size: few
J gene: TRBJ1-2
D gene: -

CDR3 protein: CASNSDYNNEQFF
CDR3 DNA: TGTGCCAGCAACTCAGACTACAACAATGAGCAGTTCTTC
V gene: TRBV25-1
clone size: -
J gene: TRBJ2-1
D gene: -

CDR3 protein: CAISESRGTDEQYF
CDR3 DNA: TGTGCCATCAGTGAGTCGAGGGGAACAGACGAGCAGTACTTC
V gene: TRBV10-3
clone size: few
J gene: TRBJ2-7
D gene: -

CDR3 protein: CSEDRVDNEQFF
CDR3 DNA: TGCAGTGAGGACAGGGTGGACAATGAGCAGTTCTTC
V gene: TRBV20-1
clone size: few
J gene: TRBJ2-1
D gene: TRBD1

CDR3 protein: CASSPRTSGSNYEQFF
CDR3 DNA: TGTGCCAGCAGCCCCCGGACTAGCGGGAGCAACTATGAGCAGTTCTTC
V gene: TRBV12-3/TRBV12-4
clone size: -
J gene: TRBJ2-1
D gene: TRBD2

CDR3 protein: CACTRDNEQFF
CDR3 DNA: TGTGCCTGCACTAGAGACAATGAGCAGTTCTTC
V gene: TRBV7-8
clone size: -
J gene: TRBJ2-1
D gene: -

CDR3 protein: CASSQNSYQPQHF
CDR3 DNA: TGTGCCAGCAGCCAAAACAGTTATCAGCCCCAGCATTTT
V gene: TRBV7-9
clone size: -
J gene: TRBJ1-5
D gene: -

CDR3 protein: CASKANGLLVGELFF
CDR3 DNA: TGTGCCAGCAAGGCGAACGGCCTTTTGGTCGGGGAGCTGTTTTTT
V gene: TRBV7-2
clone size: few
J gene: TRBJ2-2
D gene: -

CDR3 protein: CASKRAATGELFF
CDR3 DNA: TGTGCCAGCAAAAGGGCAGCGACCGGGGAGCTGTTTTTT
V gene: TRBV7-2
clone size: few
J gene: TRBJ2-2
D gene: -

CDR3 protein: CASSELAGVSETQYF
CDR3 DNA: TGTGCCAGCAGTGAACTAGCGGGAGTTTCTGAGACCCAGTACTTC
V gene: TRBV2
clone size: few
J gene: TRBJ2-5
D gene: TRBD2

CDR3 protein: CASSQEMDGRLNTEAFF
CDR3 DNA: TGTGCCAGCAGCCAAGAAATGGACGGACGATTGAACACTGAAGCTTTCTTT
V gene: TRBV4-2
clone size: -
J gene: TRBJ1-1
D gene: -

CDR3 protein: CSAPPWQGVQETQYF
CDR3 DNA: TGCAGTGCTCCCCCGTGGCAGGGGGTTCAAGAGACCCAGTACTTC
V gene: TRBV20-1
clone size: -
J gene: TRBJ2-5
D gene: TRBD1